Here is one TCR beta chain with its context. What it binds is unknown. The ends were cut back, 7 bases at V and 2 bases at J, with 19 bases in the middle. Germline assignment: CDR1 SNHLY and CDR2 FYNNEI. CDR3 length: 16 residues. The sample belongs to a study of graft-versus-host responses after intestinal transplantation. Study-wide points: Recipient marrow contained GvH clones, some of which appeared first in ileum or blood. Peak circulating GvH clone levels were associated with early post-transplant HvG declines.

Profiled with immunoSEQ multiplex PCR; TCRdb holds only in-frame clones, not every one. The data show roughly 46,000 clones, approximately 92% seen once. V usage is TRBV2 and J usage is TRBJ2-3; D unresolved. Sequencing was performed on PBMCs, taken approximately 740 days after a first intestinal transplant, on the day of a second. This sequence originates from a human patient who received an intestinal transplant, so some T cells may come from the graft donor. In DNA form, the CDR3 reads TGTGCCAGCACCAGAGCCGGGCTTCGAGACACAGATACGCAGTATTTT. Its protein is CASTRAGLRDTDTQYF.